A selection of T cell receptor beta chains follows, all from one sample in a study of CD8+ T cells in alopecia areata. This table comes from immunoSEQ multiplex PCR, and its TCRdb copy is limited to in-frame clones, with some not included. The table records 95,000 to 100,000 clones, about 61% of them present only once. The material was CD8+ T cells sorted from blood, obtained at roughly week 55, from a patient treated with tofacitinib. These receptors all stem from a human donor with alopecia areata. Both conserved end residues are part of each CDR3. The D gene is left open where the match is weak. Expanded clones are given a class, and other clones once, few, many or no size at all.

TRBJ1-4,TRBV25-1,NA,NA,CASSESGNEKLFF,TGTGCCAGCAGTGAATCAGGAAATGAAAAACTGTTTTTT
TRBJ1-1,TRBV25-1,few,NA,CASSVGVNTEAFF,TGTGCCAGCAGTGTTGGGGTTAACACTGAAGCTTTCTTT
TRBJ2-6,TRBV4-2,few,NA,CASSQGGTGANVLTF,TGTGCCAGCAGCCAAGGGGGGACTGGGGCCAACGTCCTGACTTTC
TRBJ2-2,TRBV6-5,NA,TRBD1,CASTGGSGELFF,TGTGCCAGCACAGGGGGTTCCGGGGAGCTGTTTTTT
TRBJ1-1,TRBV5-6,NA,NA,CASSLLDLNTEAFF,TGTGCCAGCAGCCTTCTTGACCTGAACACTGAAGCTTTCTTT
TRBJ2-2,TRBV9,NA,TRBD2,CASSPSGGEVTGELFF,TGTGCCAGCAGCCCAAGCGGGGGAGAAGTCACCGGGGAGCTGTTTTTT
TRBJ1-2,TRBV7-9,NA,NA,CASRLTETYGYTF,TGTGCCAGCAGACTTACAGAAACCTATGGCTACACCTTC
TRBJ1-1,TRBV19,few,NA,CAGTLGREAFF,TGTGCCGGAACCCTGGGCCGGGAAGCTTTCTTT
TRBJ1-3,TRBV2,NA,NA,CASDPESGNTIYF,TGTGCCAGCGATCCCGAGTCTGGAAACACCATATATTTT
TRBJ2-3,TRBV9,once,NA,CASSPPPRSTDTQYF,TGTGCCAGCAGCCCGCCCCCACGCAGCACAGATACGCAGTATTTT
TRBJ1-1,TRBV30,NA,NA,CAWTVGGNTEAFF,TGTGCCTGGACAGTGGGTGGTAACACTGAAGCTTTCTTT
TRBJ2-3,TRBV30,NA,NA,CAWSDSTDTQYF,TGTGCCTGGTCGGACAGCACAGATACGCAGTATTTT
TRBJ1-1,TRBV25-1,NA,NA,CASGTEGVLNTEAFF,TGTGCCAGCGGAACCGAGGGGGTCTTGAACACTGAAGCTTTCTTT
TRBJ1-4,TRBV25-1,NA,NA,CASSEVATNEKLFF,TGTGCCAGCAGTGAGGTCGCAACTAATGAAAAACTGTTTTTT
TRBJ1-2,TRBV7-9,few,NA,CASSWGNNYGYTF,TGTGCCAGCAGCTGGGGTAATAACTATGGCTACACCTTC
TRBJ2-7,TRBV13,NA,NA,CASSLGRGNDEQYF,TGTGCCAGCAGCTTAGGCAGGGGCAACGACGAGCAGTACTTC
TRBJ2-7,TRBV5-1,NA,TRBD1,CASSLGQGGYTYEQYF,TGCGCCAGCAGCCTGGGACAGGGGGGATATACCTACGAGCAGTACTTC
TRBJ2-7,TRBV9,NA,NA,CASSAGYEQYF,TGTGCCAGCAGCGCCGGCTACGAGCAGTACTTC
TRBJ2-7,TRBV30,NA,NA,CAWSVGTGVGDEQYF,TGTGCCTGGAGTGTTGGAACGGGGGTGGGCGACGAGCAGTACTTC
TRBJ1-1,TRBV29-1,few,TRBD1,CSVERDRFDTEAFF,TGCAGCGTTGAGCGGGACAGGTTTGACACTGAAGCTTTCTTT
TRBJ1-1,TRBV7-3,once,TRBD1,CASSPFPTGRTEAFF,TGTGCCAGCAGCCCTTTCCCGACAGGGCGGACTGAAGCTTTCTTT
TRBJ2-7,TRBV7-6,NA,NA,CASSLAAGNNEQYF,TGTGCCAGCAGCTTAGCTGCAGGGAATAACGAGCAGTACTTC
TRBJ2-7,TRBV28,once,NA,CASSQGTYEQYF,TGTGCCAGCAGCCAGGGCACCTACGAGCAGTACTTC
TRBJ2-1,TRBV4-1,NA,TRBD2,CASSQGASGASYNEQFF,TGCGCCAGCAGCCAAGGGGCCAGCGGGGCCTCCTACAATGAGCAGTTCTTC
TRBJ2-2,TRBV7-9,few,NA,CASSSLGVAGELFF,TGTGCCAGCAGCTCACTCGGGGTGGCCGGGGAGCTGTTTTTT
TRBJ2-7,TRBV10-3,NA,TRBD2,CAINSGGDYEQYF,TGTGCCATCAACAGCGGGGGGGACTACGAGCAGTACTTC
TRBJ2-5,TRBV29-1,few,TRBD1,CSAKDREQETQYF,TGCAGCGCGAAAGACAGGGAGCAAGAGACCCAGTACTTC
TRBJ2-7,TRBV5-1,once,NA,CASRDQGAYEQYF,TGCGCCAGCCGGGACCAGGGAGCCTACGAGCAGTACTTC
TRBJ2-1,TRBV2,few,NA,CASTGSSYNEQFF,TGTGCCAGCACCGGAAGCTCCTACAATGAGCAGTTCTTC
TRBJ1-1,TRBV13,NA,NA,CASSLVALEAFF,TGTGCCAGCAGCTTGGTGGCCCTTGAAGCTTTCTTT
TRBJ1-2,TRBV5-1,NA,NA,CASSLVYTGHGYTF,TGCGCCAGCAGCTTGGTCTATACAGGGCACGGCTACACCTTC
TRBJ2-7,TRBV5-1,NA,TRBD1,CASSLPWDRGDYEQYF,TGCGCCAGCAGCTTGCCGTGGGACAGGGGCGACTACGAGCAGTACTTC
TRBJ2-1,TRBV14,few,NA,CASSLAVEQFF,TGTGCCAGCAGCCTAGCGGTTGAGCAGTTCTTC
TRBJ2-3,TRBV2,NA,TRBD2,CASRDGTSGGRTDTQYF,TGTGCCAGCAGAGACGGGACTAGCGGGGGACGCACAGATACGCAGTATTTT
TRBJ2-1,TRBV9,NA,TRBD1,CASSALGRPDRPGSYNEQFF,TGTGCCAGCAGCGCGCTGGGGCGCCCGGACAGGCCCGGCTCTTACAATGAGCAGTTCTTC
TRBJ2-2,TRBV11-3,few,NA,CASSLRDDTGELFF,TGTGCCAGCAGCTTAAGGGACGACACCGGGGAGCTGTTTTTT
TRBJ2-7,TRBV29-1,NA,TRBD1,CSVRQGPTYEQYF,TGCAGCGTACGACAGGGACCTACCTACGAGCAGTACTTC
TRBJ2-7,TRBV2,NA,TRBD1,CASVPGQGNEQYF,TGTGCCAGCGTCCCGGGACAGGGCAACGAGCAGTACTTC
TRBJ2-3,TRBV13,few,TRBD2,CASSSGLAGALIRTDTQYF,TGTGCCAGCAGCTCTGGGCTAGCGGGAGCGTTAATTCGCACAGATACGCAGTATTTT
TRBJ1-6,TRBV7-8,NA,NA,CASSPSRFGGGRPPLHF,TGTGCCAGCAGCCCTAGCCGTTTCGGGGGGGGACGGCCACCCCTCCACTTT
TRBJ1-1,TRBV2,NA,NA,CASSDLGSTEAFF,TGTGCCAGCAGTGACCTTGGGAGCACTGAAGCTTTCTTT
TRBJ2-3,TRBV21-1,few,NA,CASSQTGSDTQYF,TGTGCCAGCAGCCAGACAGGGTCAGATACGCAGTATTTT
TRBJ1-1,TRBV14,NA,NA,CASSQEKWATLTVNTEAFF,TGTGCCAGCAGCCAAGAGAAATGGGCCACCTTAACGGTGAACACTGAAGCTTTCTTT
TRBJ2-5,TRBV9,once,TRBD2,CASSTSGGAGETQYF,TGTGCCAGCAGCACTAGCGGGGGGGCCGGAGAGACCCAGTACTTC
TRBJ1-1,TRBV9,NA,NA,CASSVGGTEAFF,TGTGCCAGCAGCGTAGGAGGCACTGAAGCTTTCTTT
TRBJ2-7,TRBV9,NA,TRBD1,CASSARSPGTGSYEQYF,TGTGCCAGCAGCGCCCGGTCACCCGGGACAGGTTCCTACGAGCAGTACTTC
TRBJ2-7,TRBV5-1,few,NA,CASALRSGDYEQYF,TGCGCCAGCGCCTTGAGGTCAGGGGACTACGAGCAGTACTTC
TRBJ1-1,TRBV27,NA,TRBD1,CASSPGTGNPEAFF,TGTGCCAGCAGTCCCGGGACAGGGAACCCTGAAGCTTTCTTT
TRBJ1-5,TRBV27,NA,NA,CASSLTGDQPQHF,TGTGCCAGCAGTTTAACCGGGGATCAGCCCCAGCATTTT
TRBJ1-1,TRBV30,NA,NA,CAWSGGSTEAFF,TGTGCCTGGAGTGGAGGTTCGACTGAAGCTTTCTTT
TRBJ2-6,TRBV9,NA,TRBD1,CASGQAGYVLTF,TGTGCCAGCGGACAGGCGGGCTACGTCCTGACTTTC
TRBJ1-1,TRBV29-1,few,TRBD1,CSVPPGTGYNEAFF,TGCAGCGTCCCCCCTGGGACAGGTTACAATGAAGCTTTCTTT
TRBJ1-2,TRBV5-6,NA,TRBD1,CASSLGQGGYGYTF,TGTGCCAGCAGCTTGGGACAGGGCGGCTATGGCTACACCTTC
TRBJ2-3,TRBV13,NA,NA,CASSLGSTDTQYF,TGTGCCAGCAGCTTAGGCTCCACAGATACGCAGTATTTT
TRBJ1-1,TRBV2,NA,NA,CASTLRGNTEAFF,TGTGCCAGCACCCTACGGGGGAACACTGAAGCTTTCTTT
TRBJ2-7,TRBV7-2,NA,TRBD1,CASRGQGVYEQYF,TGTGCCAGCAGGGGACAGGGGGTCTACGAGCAGTACTTC
TRBJ2-1,TRBV30,NA,NA,CAWVSRDFYNEQFF,TGTGCCTGGGTTTCAAGGGATTTCTACAATGAGCAGTTCTTC
TRBJ1-2,TRBV27,few,NA,CASSSPRDGYTF,TGTGCCAGCAGTAGCCCCAGGGATGGCTACACCTTC
TRBJ2-1,TRBV30,once,TRBD2,CAWSVGAGDNEQFF,TGTGCCTGGAGTGTAGGAGCGGGGGACAATGAGCAGTTCTTC